This T cell receptor (beta chain) came from a study of cytomegalovirus exposure and HLA in healthy donors. Study-level background: Unique TCR beta sequences numbering approximately 120 million came from roughly 180 million T cells in an earlier analysis.

Broader study findings: Researchers catalogued 164 TCR beta chains as cytomegalovirus-associated.

Each donor was nominally healthy when sampled (though unrecorded immune exposures were likely). On this clone itself: Its matching antigen is unknown.

The primer mix had 60 Vbeta and 13 Jbeta primers. Original processing notes: About 12 million of 70 million to 80 million unique TCR beta chains were shared, per a later count. Clones were read by immunoSEQ multiplex PCR, and TCRdb kept only the in-frame ones, dropping some. V and J calls and clone size are as listed in that table; D and trimming were resolved from the DNA. The sample has more than 85,000 clones, under 80% seen once. Trimming cost V 0 bases and J 2 bases, with 11 bases left between them. CDR3 length equals 16 residues. Germline values: CDR1 MGHRA, CDR2 YSYEKL. V and J are TRBV4-1 and TRBJ1-5, with D unresolved. The clonotype originates from a woman between 45 and 65 years old in good health and CMV-seropositive. The sequenced material came from PBMCs. The CDR3 loop reads CASSQDGGIGNQPQHF. Here the CDR3 DNA reads TGCGCCAGCAGCCAAGATGGAGGGATTGGCAATCAGCCCCAGCATTTT.